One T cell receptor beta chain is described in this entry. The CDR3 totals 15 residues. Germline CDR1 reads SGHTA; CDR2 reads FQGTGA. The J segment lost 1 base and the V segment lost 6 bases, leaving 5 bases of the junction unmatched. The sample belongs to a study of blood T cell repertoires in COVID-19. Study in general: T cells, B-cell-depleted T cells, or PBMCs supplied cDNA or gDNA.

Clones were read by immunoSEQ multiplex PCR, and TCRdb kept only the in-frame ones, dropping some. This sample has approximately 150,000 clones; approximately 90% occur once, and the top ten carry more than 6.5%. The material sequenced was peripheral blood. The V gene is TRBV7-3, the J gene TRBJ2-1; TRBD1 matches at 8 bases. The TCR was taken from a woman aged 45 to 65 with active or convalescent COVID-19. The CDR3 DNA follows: TGTGCCAGCAGTTCCGACAGGGGTTCCTACAATGAGCAGTTCTTC. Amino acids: CASSSDRGSYNEQFF.